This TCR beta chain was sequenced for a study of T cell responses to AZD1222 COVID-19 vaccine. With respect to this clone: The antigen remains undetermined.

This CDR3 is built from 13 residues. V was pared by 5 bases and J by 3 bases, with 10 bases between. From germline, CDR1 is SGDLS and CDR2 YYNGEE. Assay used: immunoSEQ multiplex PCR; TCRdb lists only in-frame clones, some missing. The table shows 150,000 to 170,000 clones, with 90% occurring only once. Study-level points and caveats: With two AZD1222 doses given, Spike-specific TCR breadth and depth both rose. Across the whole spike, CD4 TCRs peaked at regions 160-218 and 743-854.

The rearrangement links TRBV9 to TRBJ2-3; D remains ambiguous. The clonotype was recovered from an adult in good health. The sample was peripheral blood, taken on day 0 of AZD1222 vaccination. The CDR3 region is CASSPLRTDTQYF. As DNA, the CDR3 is TGTGCCAGCAGTCCACTTCGGACAGATACGCAGTATTTT.